This T cell receptor beta chain was documented in a study of blood T cell repertoires in COVID-19 (dated by TCRdb to the early 2020s). Study-wide context: Samples from collaborators originated in the United States, Italy and Spain and spanned both the acute and convalescent phases of COVID-19. The prospective study material was composed of cDNA or gDNA derived from T cells, B-cell-depleted T cells, or PBMCs. The dataset comprised deeply sampled blood TCRbeta repertoires from subjects exposed to, actively infected with, or recovered from COVID-19. The repertoires were made available in a free public database intended to serve as a resource for research on the immune response to SARS-CoV-2. Samples were obtained from the ongoing ImmuneRACE study (first 160 participants) and from about 1,300 subjects provided by 6 global collaborators. A de-identified subject ID, COVID-19 status, age in years and sex were almost always included in the sample metadata. Where HLA class I and class II types were available, the types were taken from metadata supplied by the sample provider, not from assay-based typing. Findings and caveats that apply to the study as a whole: The quantity of clinical and demographic metadata differed by source and by participant and was supplied without curation.

Participants in the prospective study were enrolled through a virtual design, were aged 18 to 89 years, and lived in under 25 United States geographic areas. In the prospective study, participants were assigned to cohorts based on the clinical history participants reported in a screening survey and a study questionnaire. ImmuneRACE Cohort 3 recovered participants were defined by two consecutive negative NP/OP PCR tests, healthcare professional clearance, or symptom resolution. Mobile phlebotomists in the prospective study collected whole blood, serum and a nasopharyngeal or oropharyngeal swab from every participant. Additional blood draws and questionnaires over an approximately 2-month period could optionally be provided by prospective study participants. Blood samples from the prospective study were shipped frozen or at room temperature prior to DNA extraction. TCRbeta CDR3 regions were amplified from genomic DNA by means of the immunoSEQ Assay, a bias-controlled multiplex PCR. Processing in the source paper ran as follows. Within the assay, amplification of reference gene primers was used to estimate how many nucleated cells each sample contained. Sequence reads were collapsed and filtered to measure the absolute abundance of every unique TCRbeta CDR3 rearrangement. Productive Simpson clonality was computed per sample as the square root of Simpson's diversity index over productive rearrangements. Held by TCRdb, this immuneACCESS table contains in-frame sequences only and omits some clones. Under half of the omission traces to an unresolved V gene where checked; the cause of the rest is unknown. V, J and clone size reflect that table, while D and trimming were determined from the DNA. This sample has approximately 330,000 clones in its table, and over 85% of those were observed once. Clones ranked in the top ten supply roughly a tenth of the sample.

Trimming at the junction amounts to 2 bases on V and 2 bases on J, and the germline ends lie 11 bases apart. CDR1 and CDR2 are drawn from the germline V gene: MNHEY, SVGEGT. Its CDR3 holds 15 amino acids, cysteine through phenylalanine. CDR3 DNA only is kept here, 45 bases in frame from base 1. A note on this clone: Its antigen target is currently unknown. Per-base quality was not reported, and no clone a single base away is much larger than it.

Recombination connected TRBV6-2 or TRBV6-3 to TRBJ2-3; the D gene remains uncertain. Sequenced: PBMCs or T cells enriched from blood (not recorded which). The receptor was isolated from a woman aged 25 to 39 who had recovered from COVID-19. The CDR3 region has the sequence CASSYAGLDTDTQYF. The nucleotides are TGTGCCAGCAGTTACGCAGGCCTTGACACAGATACGCAGTATTTT.